This is a list of T cell receptor beta chains from one sample in a study of blood T cell repertoires in COVID-19. The assay was immunoSEQ multiplex PCR, and TCRdb's table has in-frame clones only and misses some. The data show 150,000 or so clones, 80% to 85% seen once. Sequenced: PBMCs or T cells enriched from blood (not recorded which). These TCRs come from a man between 65 and 80 years old who had been exposed to COVID-19. Each CDR3 is given with its conserved first and last residue. D genes are given only for firm matches. Clone size is not always given. Where it is, it says once, few, many or a class for expanded clones.

d_call,j_call,clone_size,v_call,cdr3_aa,cdr3_nt
.,TRBJ2-5,.,TRBV7-9,CASSTKRDTETQYF,TGTGCCAGCAGTACCAAGAGGGACACAGAGACCCAGTACTTC
TRBD1,TRBJ1-2,.,TRBV9,CASSVVEGGFGYTF,TGTGCCAGCAGCGTAGTTGAAGGGGGCTTCGGCTACACCTTC
.,TRBJ2-7,.,TRBV7-2,CASSSGGGGRTYEQYF,TGTGCCAGCAGCTCCGGGGGAGGGGGGAGAACCTACGAGCAGTACTTC
TRBD1,TRBJ2-5,.,TRBV7-8,CASSLDRGETQYF,TGTGCCAGCAGCTTAGACAGGGGGGAGACCCAGTACTTC
.,TRBJ2-5,.,TRBV6-1,CASSETGIGTQYF,TGTGCCAGCAGTGAAACGGGAATCGGGACCCAGTACTTC
TRBD2,TRBJ2-1,.,TRBV5-5,CASRIQIAGGSYNEQFF,TGTGCCAGCAGGATCCAGATAGCGGGAGGGTCCTACAATGAGCAGTTCTTC
TRBD2,TRBJ2-2,.,TRBV27,CASSGLAGTGELFF,TGTGCCAGCAGTGGGCTAGCGGGTACCGGGGAGCTGTTTTTT
.,TRBJ2-1,.,TRBV6-5,CAKGVNEQFF,TGTGCCAAAGGGGTCAATGAGCAGTTCTTC
.,TRBJ1-6,.,TRBV5-1,CASSLGDIASPLHF,TGCGCCAGCAGCTTGGGGGACATCGCTTCACCCCTCCACTTT
.,TRBJ2-7,few,TRBV15,CATSRDDSGPYEQYF,TGTGCCACCAGCAGAGATGATAGCGGCCCCTACGAGCAGTACTTC
.,TRBJ1-5,.,TRBV19,CASTASSGAVNQPQHF,TGTGCCAGTACCGCCAGCTCAGGAGCGGTCAATCAGCCCCAGCATTTT
.,TRBJ2-2,.,TRBV19,CASSIAATANTGELFF,TGTGCCAGTAGTATAGCAGCCACAGCAAACACCGGGGAGCTGTTTTTT
.,TRBJ2-3,.,TRBV7-2,CASSLTGLSTDTQYF,TGTGCCAGCAGCCTCACGGGACTTTCCACAGATACGCAGTATTTT
TRBD1,TRBJ2-2,.,TRBV9,CASSVGIGQGATGELFF,TGTGCCAGCAGCGTAGGAATAGGACAGGGGGCAACCGGGGAGCTGTTTTTT
.,TRBJ2-7,.,TRBV4-3,CASSLQTGETYEQYF,TGCGCCAGCAGCCTACAAACGGGGGAGACCTACGAGCAGTACTTC
TRBD1,TRBJ2-7,few,TRBV6-1,CASSDVGTAKYEQYF,TGTGCCAGCAGTGACGTAGGGACAGCTAAATACGAGCAGTACTTC
TRBD1,TRBJ1-2,.,TRBV9,CASSTGGGYGYTF,TGTGCCAGCAGCACAGGGGGGGGCTATGGCTACACCTTC
.,TRBJ1-5,once,TRBV18,CASSPAGQMDQPQHF,TGTGCCAGCTCACCGGCCGGACAGATGGATCAGCCCCAGCATTTT
.,TRBJ2-7,.,TRBV18,CASSHDYSYEQYF,TGTGCCAGCTCGCACGACTACTCCTACGAGCAGTACTTC
.,TRBJ1-6,.,TRBV6-5,CASSPGRGGSPLHF,TGTGCCAGCAGCCCAGGCAGGGGTGGTTCACCCCTCCACTTT
TRBD2,TRBJ2-1,many,TRBV6-4,CASSVYGGINNEQFF,TGTGCCAGCAGCGTCTACGGGGGGATAAACAATGAGCAGTTCTTC
.,TRBJ1-5,.,TRBV19,CASSVDGQNVKPQHF,TGTGCCAGTAGTGTTGATGGACAGAATGTGAAGCCCCAGCATTTT
.,TRBJ1-6,.,TRBV27,CASTPAWTTSSSYNSPLHF,TGTGCCAGCACCCCCGCCTGGACAACCTCGAGCTCCTATAATTCACCCCTCCACTTT
TRBD1,TRBJ1-1,.,TRBV5-6,CASSLDRGEAFF,TGTGCCAGCAGCCTGGACAGGGGTGAAGCTTTCTTT
TRBD1,TRBJ1-3,few,TRBV7-2,CASSRDRGNTIYF,TGTGCCAGCAGCCGGGACAGGGGGAACACCATATATTTT
.,TRBJ1-2,.,TRBV3-1/TRBV3-2,CASSQPGTPRRNGYTF,TGTGCCAGCAGCCAACCCGGGACACCACGTAGGAATGGCTACACCTTC
.,TRBJ1-6,.,TRBV30,CAWSGGGLSPLHF,TGTGCCTGGAGTGGGGGGGGGCTATCACCCCTCCACTTT
TRBD2,TRBJ2-3,.,TRBV7-3,CASSFSPRLAGGTDTQYF,TGTGCCAGCAGCTTCTCCCCCCGGCTAGCGGGGGGCACAGATACGCAGTATTTT
TRBD1,TRBJ1-4,.,TRBV28,CASSSGTGQRSGLFF,TGTGCCAGCAGTTCAGGGACGGGACAGAGGTCCGGACTGTTTTTT
.,TRBJ1-1,.,TRBV2,CASSEARRNTEAFF,TGTGCCAGCAGTGAAGCGCGTCGGAACACTGAAGCTTTCTTT
.,TRBJ2-7,once,TRBV19,CASSPTDRRSYEQYF,TGTGCCAGTAGCCCAACCGACAGGCGCTCCTACGAGCAGTACTTC
.,TRBJ2-1,once,TRBV6-5,CASSSGPGVSNEQFF,TGTGCCAGCAGTTCAGGGCCAGGGGTTAGCAATGAGCAGTTCTTC
TRBD1,TRBJ1-2,.,TRBV29-1,CSVRTGSYGYTF,TGCAGCGTGCGGACAGGGAGCTATGGCTACACCTTC
.,TRBJ1-2,.,TRBV2,CASSELRGDGYTF,TGTGCCAGCAGTGAACTCAGGGGTGATGGCTACACCTTC
.,TRBJ2-7,.,TRBV19,CASTQGDSYEQYF,TGTGCCAGTACTCAGGGTGACTCCTACGAGCAGTACTTC
.,TRBJ2-2,.,TRBV7-2,CASSSILSSAGELFF,TGTGCCAGCAGCTCCATTCTTTCTAGCGCCGGGGAGCTGTTTTTT
.,TRBJ1-1,.,TRBV10-1,CASSEPKKQRGRSKGINTEAFF,TGCGCCAGCAGTGAGCCGAAGAAACAAAGAGGCAGGTCGAAGGGGATCAACACTGAAGCTTTCTTT
.,TRBJ2-7,.,TRBV7-9,CASRFPGGEQYF,TGTGCCAGCAGGTTCCCCGGGGGCGAGCAGTACTTC
.,TRBJ2-7,.,TRBV5-4,CASSLPGQSTYEQYF,TGTGCCAGCAGCCTTCCCGGACAGAGCACCTACGAGCAGTACTTC
.,TRBJ2-5,.,TRBV7-3,CASSLESQETQYF,TGTGCCAGCAGCTTAGAATCCCAGGAGACCCAGTACTTC
.,TRBJ1-5,.,TRBV2,CATGPDRDQPQHF,TGTGCCACCGGACCCGACAGAGATCAGCCCCAGCATTTT
.,TRBJ1-5,.,TRBV2,CASSAGQPQHF,TGTGCCAGCAGTGCAGGCCAGCCCCAGCATTTT
TRBD2,TRBJ2-3,.,TRBV5-1,CASSPDISSGRADTQYF,TGCGCCAGCAGCCCGGACATTTCTAGCGGGAGGGCAGATACGCAGTATTTT
.,TRBJ1-5,.,TRBV15,CATSRGSWPQHF,TGTGCCACCAGCAGAGGTAGTTGGCCCCAGCATTTT
.,TRBJ1-1,few,TRBV5-4,CASSLQGRTEAFF,TGTGCCAGCAGCTTGCAGGGGCGGACTGAAGCTTTCTTT
TRBD2,TRBJ2-7,.,TRBV27,CASSGTGLQSYEQYF,TGTGCCAGCAGTGGGACGGGACTACAATCCTACGAGCAGTACTTC
TRBD2,TRBJ2-1,once,TRBV9,CASSVEWRNGGGANEQFF,TGTGCCAGCAGCGTAGAATGGAGGAATGGCGGGGGGGCGAATGAGCAGTTCTTC
TRBD2,TRBJ2-2,.,TRBV29-1,CSVDLTSGGGELFF,TGCAGCGTCGACCTCACTAGCGGGGGGGGTGAGCTGTTTTTT
TRBD1,TRBJ2-2,once,TRBV7-2,CASSRDRGNTGELFF,TGTGCCAGCAGCCGGGACAGGGGTAACACCGGGGAGCTGTTTTTT
.,TRBJ2-1,.,TRBV6-5,CASTSRLYNEQFF,TGTGCCAGCACTAGCAGACTATACAATGAGCAGTTCTTC
TRBD1,TRBJ1-5,few,TRBV20-1,CSASTGQRVGQPQHF,TGCAGTGCTAGTACGGGACAGCGGGTGGGTCAGCCCCAGCATTTT
TRBD2,TRBJ2-7,.,TRBV2,CASSSGTGGIHEQYF,TGTGCCAGCAGTTCAGGAACGGGGGGTATCCACGAGCAGTACTTC
TRBD1,TRBJ1-5,.,TRBV28,CASSFSQQGPNQPQHF,TGTGCCAGCAGTTTCTCACAACAGGGGCCAAATCAGCCCCAGCATTTT
TRBD1,TRBJ1-5,.,TRBV4-1,CASSHQGDSNQPQHF,TGCGCCAGCAGCCACCAGGGGGATAGCAATCAGCCCCAGCATTTT
.,TRBJ2-3,.,TRBV18,CASSPGGTDTQYF,TGTGCCAGCTCACCAGGAGGGACGGATACGCAGTATTTT
.,TRBJ2-7,.,TRBV5-6,CASSFAGSYEQYF,TGTGCCAGCAGCTTCGCAGGGTCCTACGAGCAGTACTTC
.,TRBJ2-5,.,TRBV23-1,CASSRLDRRETQYF,TGCGCCAGCAGCCGGCTGGACCGGAGGGAGACCCAGTACTTC
TRBD1,TRBJ1-2,.,TRBV7-9,CASSHDRVYGYTF,TGTGCCAGCAGTCACGACAGGGTCTATGGCTACACCTTC
TRBD1,TRBJ1-1,.,TRBV2,CASRGTGYTEAFF,TGTGCCAGCAGGGGGACAGGGTACACTGAAGCTTTCTTT
TRBD1,TRBJ1-1,few,TRBV5-1,CASSSWTGANTEAFF,TGCGCCAGCAGCTCCTGGACAGGGGCGAACACTGAAGCTTTCTTT